The following is a T cell receptor (beta chain) sequence with its context. Its cognate antigen is unknown. These data are taken from a study of cytomegalovirus exposure and HLA in healthy donors. On the study more broadly: Approximately 190 million T cells yielded 90 million to 130 million unique TCR beta sequences, as an earlier analysis found.

Study outcomes and limitations: Later analysis identified a missense DCLRE1C variant that was linked to TCR beta V- and J-gene trimming. Rare sequences made up most TCRs, while some public TCRs were found in many donors. Common viral pathogens seemed to be connected with several of the most significant clusters, according to a later analysis.

From germline, CDR1 is MDHEN and CDR2 SYDVKM. The CDR3 spans 13 residues. Deletions cut 2 bases from V and 6 bases from J, with 8 bases between. Both 60 Vbeta primers and 13 Jbeta primers went into the PCR. Sequencing used immunoSEQ multiplex PCR; TCRdb keeps in-frame clones, though not all of them. The table shows under 250,000 clones, with approximately 79% occurring only once. This chain links TRBV28 with TRBJ2-1; D gene uncertain. What was sequenced was PBMCs. This TCR derives from a man aged 45-65 years in good health and CMV-seronegative. The CDR3 DNA follows: TGTGCCAGCAGTTTAGTGGGCTTCAATGAGCAGTTCTTC. It translates to CASSLVGFNEQFF.